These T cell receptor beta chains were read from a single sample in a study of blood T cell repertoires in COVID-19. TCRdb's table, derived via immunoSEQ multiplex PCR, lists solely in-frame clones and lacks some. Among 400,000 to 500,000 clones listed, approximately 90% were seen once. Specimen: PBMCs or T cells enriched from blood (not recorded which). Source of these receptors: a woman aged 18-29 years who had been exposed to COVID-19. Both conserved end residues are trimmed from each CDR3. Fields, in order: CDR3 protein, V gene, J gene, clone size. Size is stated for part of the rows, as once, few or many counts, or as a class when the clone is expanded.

CDR3: ASSYISRGEKLF; V: TRBV28; J: TRBJ1-4; size: NA
CDR3: ASSLVTANSPLH; V: TRBV7-8; J: TRBJ1-6; size: NA
CDR3: ASSQDLGLAGSYEQY; V: TRBV14; J: TRBJ2-7; size: NA
CDR3: ASSQGTSGNYEQF; V: TRBV27; J: TRBJ2-1; size: NA
CDR3: ASSSQGNSNQPQH; V: TRBV11-2; J: TRBJ1-5; size: NA
CDR3: ASRPGTGNQPQH; V: TRBV28; J: TRBJ1-5; size: once
CDR3: ASSLGGGSYNEQF; V: TRBV7-2; J: TRBJ2-1; size: once
CDR3: ASSFTGGHYEQY; V: TRBV11-2; J: TRBJ2-7; size: NA
CDR3: ASSQDPSSYGYT; V: TRBV4-2; J: TRBJ1-2; size: NA
CDR3: ASSFSLILNSPLH; V: TRBV28; J: TRBJ1-6; size: NA
CDR3: ASSQVLGANSPLH; V: TRBV3-1/TRBV3-2; J: TRBJ1-6; size: few
CDR3: ASSQEGLAGSYEQY; V: TRBV4-1; J: TRBJ2-7; size: once
CDR3: ASSVQGYEQF; V: TRBV2; J: TRBJ2-1; size: NA
CDR3: SVGDRFYEQY; V: TRBV29-1; J: TRBJ2-7; size: NA
CDR3: ATAKREGGETQY; V: TRBV19; J: TRBJ2-5; size: NA
CDR3: ASSLDRVDEQF; V: TRBV7-3; J: TRBJ2-1; size: NA
CDR3: ASSLPSGGASTDTQY; V: TRBV5-1; J: TRBJ2-3; size: NA
CDR3: ASSLPWGQGRTGELF; V: TRBV28; J: TRBJ2-2; size: NA
CDR3: ASTAQGAVHEQY; V: TRBV28; J: TRBJ2-7; size: NA
CDR3: ASSAKSGQGHEQY; V: TRBV5-6; J: TRBJ2-7; size: NA
CDR3: ATSRTGDTTYEQY; V: TRBV15; J: TRBJ2-7; size: NA
CDR3: ASSDHRALSSYEQY; V: TRBV6-4; J: TRBJ2-7; size: NA
CDR3: AISEGGNQPQH; V: TRBV10-3; J: TRBJ1-5; size: once
CDR3: ASSFGGQETQY; V: TRBV6-5; J: TRBJ2-5; size: NA
CDR3: ASSQFLGSPYEQY; V: TRBV4-2; J: TRBJ2-7; size: NA
CDR3: ASSPRDRGKNEQF; V: TRBV25-1; J: TRBJ2-1; size: NA
CDR3: ASRVVQGYQPQH; V: TRBV27; J: TRBJ1-5; size: NA